The 27 T cell receptor beta chains below were found in one sample sequenced in a study of blood T cell repertoires in COVID-19. Assay: immunoSEQ multiplex PCR; the TCRdb copy retains only in-frame clones and omits some. The table shows roughly 260,000 clones, with 88% occurring only once. The sequenced material came from peripheral blood. These receptors were collected from a man in his sixties who had recovered from COVID-19.

The CDR3 spells CASSLTRTDYNEQFF. The CDR3 DNA is TGTGCCAGCAGTTTGACACGGACAGATTACAATGAGCAGTTCTTC. The rearrangement uses TRBV6-5 and TRBJ2-1; TRBD1 might be the D (6 bases). Trimming stripped 4 bases from V and 4 bases from J, with 14 bases between. The CDR3 is 15 residues long. Germline values: CDR1 MNHEY, CDR2 SVGAGI.

The rearrangement uses TRBV11-2 and TRBJ1-2, with TRBD1 identical over 7 bases. V lost 5 bases to trimming and J lost 1 base; unmatched junction nucleotides: 4. The germline V gene has CDR1 SGHAT and CDR2 FQNNGV. CDR3 length: 14 residues. In DNA, the CDR3 is TGTGCCAGCAGCAAAAGACAGGGTAACTATGGCTACACCTTC. This codes for CASSKRQGNYGYTF.

The V and J genes are TRBV27 and TRBJ2-3; D remains unclear. The CDR3 has 14 amino acids. V was clipped by 6 bases and J by 1 base, with 11 bases between them. Germline CDR1 MNHEY, CDR2 SMNVEV (reference sequence). This chain's CDR3 is CASSEERRTDTQYF. Written as DNA, the CDR3 is TGTGCCAGCAGCGAGGAGAGACGCACAGATACGCAGTATTTT.

This clone has just one count. The chain links TRBV5-6 to TRBJ1-3, with 8 bases lining up with TRBD1. The trim removed 2 bases at V and 4 bases at J, leaving 5 bases unmatched. Germline V lookup: CDR1 SGHDT, CDR2 YYEEEE. The CDR3 is made up of 15 amino acids. CDR3 DNA: TGTGCCAGCAGCTTCTGGACAGGGCAAGGAAACACCATATATTTT. Protein sequence: CASSFWTGQGNTIYF.

The rearrangement uses TRBV12-5 and TRBJ1-2, with 10 bases that match TRBD1. Germline loops: CDR1 LGHNT, CDR2 FRNRAP. The V segment lost 4 bases and the J segment 8 bases; nucleotides outside the gene matches: 10. CDR3 length equals 15 residues. The CDR3 sequence is CASGWDRGSPGGYTF. CDR3 sequence (DNA): TGTGCTAGTGGTTGGGACAGGGGCTCTCCTGGGGGCTACACCTTC.

This clone has a single count. The V call is TRBV9, the J call TRBJ2-5, with D uncertain. V shed 0 bases and J shed 1 base, with 7 bases lying between them. Germline values: CDR1 SGDLS, CDR2 YYNGEE. The CDR3 has 14 residues. The CDR3 loop is CASSVGHVQETQYF. CDR3 coding DNA: TGTGCCAGCAGCGTAGGGCATGTCCAAGAGACCCAGTACTTC.

The rearrangement links TRBV6-5 to TRBJ1-1, with TRBD1 matching over 8 bases. V was pared by 6 bases and J by 11 bases, with 14 bases of the junction left unmatched. The germline V gene has CDR1 MNHEY and CDR2 SVGAGI. The CDR3 is made up of 14 amino acids. This CDR3 is CASSSPGGAASAFF. The CDR3 DNA is TGTGCCAGCAGCTCCCCAGGGGGCGCCGCTTCGGCTTTCTTT.

J is TRBJ2-2 and V is TRBV23-1; 7 nucleotides match TRBD1. TRBV23-1 is classed as an ORF, of uncertain function. The CDR3 is 18 residues long. V shed 4 bases and J 6 bases; nucleotides not matched to a gene: 17. In DNA, the CDR3 is TGCGCCAGCAGTCCCTTGTGCCACAGGGGCCCCTACCCCGGGGAGCTGTTTTTT. Its translation is CASSPLCHRGPYPGELFF.

The gene calls are TRBV29-1 and TRBJ2-7, with D possibly being TRBD1 (7 bases). Germline-derived CDR1 and CDR2 are SQVTM and ANQGSEA. Trimming stripped 2 bases from V and 2 bases from J, with 22 bases between. The CDR3 is made up of 17 amino acids. Here the CDR3 reads CSVERWRDSRQTYEQYF. DNA of the CDR3: TGCAGCGTTGAAAGGTGGAGGGACAGCCGACAAACCTACGAGCAGTACTTC.

The chain recombines TRBV3-1 (or the pseudogene TRBV3-2) with TRBJ2-7; D ambiguous. Trimming shortened V by 3 bases and J by 0 bases, and 6 bases separated the two germline ends. CDR1 and CDR2 (germline): LGHDT, YNNKEL (reference sequence). This CDR3 spans 13 amino acids. The CDR3 DNA reads TGTGCCAGCAGCCAGTGGGCCTCCTACGAGCAGTACTTC. Translating gives CASSQWASYEQYF.

A few counts support this clone. V usage is TRBV7-9 and J usage is TRBJ1-6; tentatively, D is TRBD1 (5 bases). The ends were cut back, 0 bases at V and 10 bases at J, with 10 bases in the middle. Germline-derived CDR1 and CDR2 are SEHNR and FQNEAQ (reference sequence). The CDR3 runs to 14 residues. CDR3 amino acids: CASSLAAGKSPLHF. For the CDR3, the DNA is TGTGCCAGCAGCTTAGCCGCAGGGAAATCACCCCTCCACTTT. The full variable domain, with the rest looked up from reference TRBV7-9 and TRBJ1-6, is DTGVSQNPRHKITKRGQNVTFRCDPISEHNRLYWYRQTLGQGPEFLTYFQNEAQLEKSRLLSDRFSAERPKGSFSTLEIQRTEQGDSAMYLCASSLAAGKSPLHFGNGTRLTVT.

The chain couples TRBV5-1 to TRBJ1-6, with D perhaps matching TRBD1 (6 bases). CDR1 is SGHRS and CDR2 is YFSETQ in the germline V gene. The CDR3 loop spans 18 amino acids. The V and J ends lost 4 bases and 0 bases respectively, with 17 bases between them. The CDR3 bases are TGCGCCAGCAGCCCTTCATTCACAGGGACCTCCTATAATTCACCCCTCCACTTT. This translates into CASSPSFTGTSYNSPLHF.

This clone was counted ten times or more. V usage is TRBV7-6 and J usage is TRBJ1-3, with unresolved D. V was pared by 1 base and J by 0 bases, with 10 bases between. The germline CDR1 and CDR2 sequences are SGHVS and FNYEAQ. The CDR3 covers 16 residues. For the CDR3, the DNA is TGTGCCAGCAGCTTAGTTAGTTCACGCTCTGGAAACACCATATATTTT. It specifies CASSLVSSRSGNTIYF. Complete variable domain (other parts from reference TRBV7-6 and TRBJ1-3): GAGVSQSPRYKVTKRGQDVALRCDPISGHVSLYWYRQALGQGPEFLTYFNYEAQQDKSGLPNDRFSAERPEGSISTLTIQRTEQRDSAMYRCASSLVSSRSGNTIYFGEGSWLTVV.

The rearrangement uses TRBV12-3 or TRBV12-4 and TRBJ2-7; 7 bases match TRBD1. V trimming: 8 bases; J trimming: 3 bases; junction bases outside the gene matches: 4. The CDR3 runs 12 residues. The CDR3 coding sequence is TGTGCCAGCGCGACAGGGATCTACGAGCAGTACTTC. The encoded protein is CASATGIYEQYF.

This clone came up a few times. This chain uses TRBV6-5 with TRBJ1-1; 12 nucleotides line up with TRBD1. The CDR3 sequence is 15 residues long. CDR1 and CDR2 from the germline V gene are MNHEY and SVGAGI. Germline trimming cut 6 bases from V and 3 bases from J; bases unmatched to any gene: 5. CDR3 residues: CASRGQGAGDTEAFF. The CDR3 region has the DNA TGTGCCAGCAGGGGACAGGGGGCCGGGGACACTGAAGCTTTCTTT.

The chain employs TRBV19 and TRBJ2-3, with 7 bases lining up with TRBD1. Losses at the gene ends were 3 bases for V and 1 base for J; bases not matched to a gene: 22. Per the germline V gene, CDR1 is LNHDA and CDR2 is SQIVND (reference sequence). The CDR3 spans 21 residues. CDR3 amino acids: CASSMAGQVNLITPGTDTQYF. CDR3 nucleotides: TGTGCCAGTAGTATGGCAGGACAGGTGAACCTTATTACCCCGGGCACAGATACGCAGTATTTT.

V usage is TRBV4-2 and J usage is TRBJ1-1, with a tentative D call TRBD1 (6 bases). V was cut by 4 bases and J by 1 base, with 10 bases left in between. Germline CDR1 reads LGHNA; CDR2 reads YNFKEQ. This CDR3 region has 14 residues. As DNA, the CDR3 is TGTGCCAGCAGCCGAGGGGGGGAGAACACTGAAGCTTTCTTT. It specifies CASSRGGENTEAFF.

The chain couples TRBV5-1 to TRBJ2-7, with 7 bases identical to TRBD2. The CDR3 contains 13 residues. CDR1 and CDR2 from the germline V gene are SGHRS and YFSETQ. The V segment lost 7 bases and the J segment 2 bases; nucleotides outside the gene matches: 6. CDR3 residues: CASALAEAYEQYF. In DNA form, the CDR3 reads TGCGCCAGCGCTCTAGCGGAGGCCTACGAGCAGTACTTC. Full variable domain (rest looked up from reference TRBV5-1 and TRBJ2-7): KAGVTQTPRYLIKTRGQQVTLSCSPISGHRSVSWYQQTPGQGLQFLFEYFSETQRNKGNFPGRFSGRQFSNSRSEMNVSTLELGDSALYLCASALAEAYEQYFGPGTRLTVT.

V usage is TRBV5-1 and J usage is TRBJ2-7; 8 nucleotides agree with TRBD2. Trimming cost V 1 base and J 0 bases; bases outside gene matches: 6. The CDR3 is 16 amino acids. Germline CDR1 is SGHRS and CDR2 is YFSETQ. The CDR3 DNA is TGCGCCAGCAGCTTGAAGGGTGCGGGGGGCTCCTACGAGCAGTACTTC. This translates into CASSLKGAGGSYEQYF.

This clone has a handful of counts. This chain uses TRBV29-1 with TRBJ2-1; 9 bases align to TRBD1. V shed 1 base, J shed 5 bases, and the junction held 9 bases outside the gene matches. The CDR3 has 16 residues. Germline CDR1 reads SQVTM; CDR2 reads ANQGSEA. The CDR3: CSVEGPGTGTDNEQFF. The CDR3 nucleotides read TGCAGCGTTGAAGGCCCCGGGACAGGGACCGACAATGAGCAGTTCTTC.

The chain has TRBV7-2 and TRBJ1-1; D remains unclear. The CDR3 covers 14 residues. Germline V lookup: CDR1 SGHTA, CDR2 FQGNSA. Trimming pared 5 bases from V and 1 base from J, leaving 11 bases between. CDR3 in DNA: TGTGCCAGCAGCCCCTCGGGAGGGAACACTGAAGCTTTCTTT. This translates into CASSPSGGNTEAFF.

The rearrangement joins TRBV9 to TRBJ2-3, with D tentatively TRBD2 (6 bases). Per germline, CDR1 SGDLS and CDR2 YYNGEE. The V end lost 0 bases, the J end lost 0 bases, and 8 bases lay between the germline ends. The CDR3 loop spans 15 amino acids. CDR3 coding DNA: TGTGCCAGCAGCGTAGCTGGGGGGAGCACAGATACGCAGTATTTT. Protein sequence: CASSVAGGSTDTQYF.

In this sample, this clone turned up once. The genes are TRBV7-3 and TRBJ2-1; TRBD1 matches at 10 bases. The junction had 5 bases not matched to a gene; V was cut back by 0 bases and J by 3 bases. CDR3 length equals 17 residues. CDR1 is SGHTA, CDR2 FQGTGA, per germline. CDR3 DNA sequence: TGTGCCAGCAGCTTAACCCGCGGGACAGGGGACTACAATGAGCAGTTCTTC. As protein: CASSLTRGTGDYNEQFF.

The chain employs TRBV5-1 and TRBJ2-2; D might be TRBD2 (5 bases). The CDR3 is 12 amino acids. Per the germline V gene, CDR1 is SGHRS and CDR2 is YFSETQ. V was trimmed by 7 bases and J by 5 bases, leaving 9 bases between them. This CDR3 is CASRTGTGELFF. The CDR3 region has the DNA TGCGCCAGCCGGACTGGAACCGGGGAGCTGTTTTTT.

The chain employs TRBV11-2 and TRBJ2-3; 9 bases align to TRBD2. The V and J ends lost 6 bases and 7 bases, in that order; junction bases with no gene match: 11. The CDR3 loop spans 15 amino acids. Germline CDR1 SGHAT, CDR2 FQNNGV. The CDR3 here is CASRRSGGYSNTQYF. CDR3 DNA: TGTGCCAGCAGACGTAGCGGGGGCTACTCAAATACGCAGTATTTT.

V is TRBV27 and J is TRBJ1-5; D is perhaps TRBD1 (5 bases). Germline lookup yields CDR1 MNHEY and CDR2 SMNVEV (reference sequence). The CDR3 has 15 amino acids. Trimming left V 5 bases short and J 3 bases short, with 14 bases between. The CDR3 region is CASSPQTVFNQPQHF. The DNA of the CDR3 is TGTGCCAGCAGTCCCCAGACAGTATTCAATCAGCCCCAGCATTTT.

This chain links TRBV7-6 with TRBJ1-5; D may be TRBD1 (6 bases). Germline V gives CDR1 SGHVS, CDR2 FNYEAQ. The V and J ends lost 0 bases and 3 bases respectively, with 12 bases between them. CDR3 length equals 16 residues. CDR3 sequence (DNA): TGTGCCAGCAGCTTAGCGGGACACGGGAACAATCAGCCCCAGCATTTT. The encoded protein is CASSLAGHGNNQPQHF. Variable domain in full (rest from reference TRBV7-6 and TRBJ1-5): GAGVSQSPRYKVTKRGQDVALRCDPISGHVSLYWYRQALGQGPEFLTYFNYEAQQDKSGLPNDRFSAERPEGSISTLTIQRTEQRDSAMYRCASSLAGHGNNQPQHFGDGTRLSIL.